This T cell receptor (beta chain) was captured in a study of control samples from healthy donors and cancer patients (dated by TCRdb to between 2020 and 2021). Library creation used the immunoSEQ multiplex PCR assay. This is the immuneACCESS table as TCRdb keeps it, with only in-frame sequences that have V and J called. A part of the clones is gone; compared with another copy, unresolved V genes explain less than half, and the rest is unexplained. The sample has 70,000 or so clones on record, 84% of them singletons. The ten largest clonotypes hold about 16% of the sample. In the case of this clone: Its specific antigen is unknown. Base qualities are not recorded, but no much larger clone differs from it by a single base.

The receptor comes from a man over 45 in good health. The sample was blood.

At the DNA level, the sequence is TGTGCCAGTAGTATGCTAATTGAGGGCTCCTACGAGCAGTACTTC. Translated, this is CASSMLIEGSYEQYF. The V gene is TRBV19 and the J gene is TRBJ2-7, with TRBD2 tentatively as D gene (5 bases match). The V and J ends are trimmed by 3 bases and 0 bases, leaving 12 bases between them. The germline V gene (reference sequence) sets CDR1 to LNHDA and CDR2 to SQIVND. Inclusive of the bounding cysteine and phenylalanine, the CDR3 is 15 residues long. Of all the DNA, just the CDR3 is kept, 45 bases in frame from base 1.